The next 14 T cell receptor beta chains were all read from a single sample in a study of human T cells and chemical hapten exposure. From the RACE reads, TCRdb called clonotypes with MiXCR, one entry per CDR3 protein. This sample carries about 41,000 distinct CDR3 sequences, around 3% of them seen once, and the ten largest clones take roughly 7.3%. Time point defined: patch test 2, 6 weeks after DPC sensitization. Stated treatment: therapeutic diphenylcyclopropenone sensitization with weekly scalp DPC. Here the sequenced sample was whole blood, taken in connection with sensitization to the hapten diphenylcyclopropenone (DPC). The receptors originated from a man aged 35-49 years with alopecia areata. Some clones in this sample may be carry-over from other donors' samples.

The gene calls are TRBV28 and TRBJ1-2; possible D gene TRBD1, 6 bases. Trimming removed 4 bases at V and 7 bases at J, with 13 bases between. CDR1 and CDR2 (germline): MDHEN, SYDVKM. This CDR3 contains 13 residues. The CDR3: CASSSRGLPGYTF. The DNA for the CDR3 is TGTGCCAGCAGTTCTCGGGGGCTACCTGGCTACACCTTC.

This clonotype was observed at least ten times. The chain has TRBV27 and TRBJ2-4, with TRBD2 as a possible D gene (6 bases). Germline V gene data show CDR1 as MNHEY and CDR2 as SMNVEV (reference sequence). The CDR3 length is 15 residues. Trimming removed 8 bases at V and 0 bases at J, with 14 bases between. The CDR3 here is CASRTGDLAKNIQYF. CDR3 coding DNA: TGTGCCAGCCGAACGGGGGACTTAGCCAAAAACATTCAGTACTTC.

This clonotype was seen repeatedly, ten times or more. The chain carries TRBV28 and TRBJ2-4; D is possibly TRBD2 (6 bases). V was trimmed by 2 bases and J by 0 bases, leaving 8 bases between them. The CDR3 has 15 amino acids. Looked up from germline, CDR1 is MDHEN and CDR2 is SYDVKM. CDR3 nucleotides: TGTGCCAGCAGTTTACCGGGACTAGCCAAAAACATTCAGTACTTC. Amino acids: CASSLPGLAKNIQYF. Combining the CDR3 with reference TRBV28 and TRBJ2-4 gives the whole variable domain DVKVTQSSRYLVKRTGEKVFLECVQDMDHENMFWYRQDPGLGLRLIYFSYDVKMKEKGDIPEGYSVSREKKERFSLILESASTNQTSMYLCASSLPGLAKNIQYFGAGTRLSVL.

This clonotype occurred many times. This chain connects TRBV20-1 to TRBJ2-3, with TRBD2 identical over 9 bases. CDR1 DFQATT and CDR2 SNEGSKA come from the germline V gene (reference sequence). Trimming took 1 base from V and 0 from J; bases not matched to a gene: 14. CDR3 size: 19 residues. CDR3 sequence (DNA): TGCAGTGCTAGAGCCCAGGGGGGCGGGAGGGCCGTGAGCACAGATACGCAGTATTTT. Amino acid sequence: CSARAQGGGRAVSTDTQYF.

This clonotype was detected ten times or more. The genes are TRBV6-1 and TRBJ2-4; a weak D match, TRBD2 (5 bases). Germline V gene lookup returns CDR1 MNHNS and CDR2 SASEGT. With 2 bases removed from V and 0 bases from J, the gap between germline ends came to 11 bases. The CDR3 loop spans 16 amino acids. The CDR3: CASSERIGLAKNIQYF. The CDR3 nucleotides are TGTGCCAGCAGTGAACGTATTGGACTAGCCAAAAACATTCAGTACTTC.

The table lists this clonotype with many counts. The V gene is TRBV4-1, the J gene TRBJ2-7; D is unresolved. V dropped 1 base and J dropped 2 bases, with 12 bases sitting between them. Germline loops: CDR1 MGHRA, CDR2 YSYEKL. The CDR3 runs 15 residues. This chain's CDR3 is CASSQANQAPYEQYF. In nucleotides, the CDR3 is TGCGCCAGCAGCCAAGCGAATCAGGCCCCCTACGAGCAGTACTTC.

This clonotype was found a few times. The chain links TRBV28 to TRBJ1-5; D gene ambiguous. From germline, CDR1 is MDHEN and CDR2 SYDVKM. Between the trimmed V and J ends, which lost 6 bases and 2 bases, there was a span of 14 bases. This CDR3 has 15 residues. CDR3 amino acids: CASRASIEGNQPQHF. The CDR3 nucleotides read TGTGCCAGCAGGGCGTCGATTGAGGGCAATCAGCCCCAGCATTTT.

This clonotype was recorded at least ten times. J is TRBJ2-5 and V is TRBV7-9, with no clear D. V dropped 2 bases and J dropped 5 bases, with 9 bases sitting between them. This CDR3 is built from 13 residues. CDR1 is SEHNR and CDR2 is FQNEAQ in the germline V gene (reference sequence). This CDR3 is CASSLSILETQYF. The CDR3 DNA sequence: TGTGCCAGCAGCTTATCCATACTCGAGACCCAGTACTTC.

This sequence joins TRBV12-3 or TRBV12-4 and TRBJ2-7; 9 nucleotides match TRBD1. V trimming: 6 bases; J trimming: 1 base; junction bases outside the gene matches: 4. This CDR3 region has 14 residues. The CDR3 DNA is TGTGCCAGCAGCGGGACAGGGAGTTCCTACGAGCAGTACTTC. This sequence encodes CASSGTGSSYEQYF.

This clonotype was counted ten times or more. V usage is TRBV20-1 and J usage is TRBJ2-7; TRBD2 agrees at 11 bases. The CDR3 length is 17 residues. Germline values: CDR1 DFQATT, CDR2 SNEGSKA (reference sequence). V was clipped by 3 bases and J by 0 bases; unmatched bases: 10. The CDR3 loop is CSARLPGLADLSYEQYF. Here the CDR3 DNA reads TGCAGTGCTAGGCTTCCGGGACTAGCGGACCTCTCCTACGAGCAGTACTTC.

The rearrangement links TRBV15 to TRBJ2-3, with D tentatively TRBD1 (6 bases). Germline V CDR1 and CDR2: LNHNV, YYDKDF (reference sequence). This CDR3 contains 14 residues. V lost 4 bases and J 2 bases, leaving 10 bases between the germline ends. CDR3 region: CATSIRQVTDTQYF. DNA for the CDR3: TGTGCCACCAGCATACGACAGGTCACAGATACGCAGTATTTT.

At least ten counts were recorded for this clonotype. The chain couples TRBV28 to TRBJ2-1; D is possibly TRBD1 (6 bases). Germline V lookup: CDR1 MDHEN, CDR2 SYDVKM. CDR3 length: 13 amino acids. V was shortened by 3 bases and J by 7 bases, with 10 bases between the two germline ends. CDR3 coding DNA: TGTGCCAGCAGTTTGGGACACCGAAATGAGCAGTTCTTC. It is translated as CASSLGHRNEQFF.

This clonotype was seen at least ten times. This chain connects TRBV20-1 to TRBJ2-3; the match to TRBD1 covers 8 bases. The CDR3 length is 16 residues. The V segment lost 0 bases and the J segment 3 bases; nucleotides outside the gene matches: 8. Germline-derived CDR1 and CDR2 are DFQATT and SNEGSKA (reference sequence). CDR3 sequence: CSARDLDRGFTDTQYF. The CDR3 DNA reads as TGCAGTGCTAGAGATCTAGACAGGGGTTTTACAGATACGCAGTATTTT.

This clonotype was recorded at least ten times. The V and J genes are TRBV7-2 and TRBJ2-3; 9 nucleotides match TRBD2. This CDR3 spans 16 amino acids. J gave up 4 bases and V 5 bases, and 10 bases lay outside the gene matches. Germline loops: CDR1 SGHTA, CDR2 FQGNSA. The CDR3 region is CASSPGLAQVPDTQYF. DNA of the CDR3: TGTGCCAGCAGCCCCGGACTAGCGCAGGTTCCAGATACGCAGTATTTT. Full variable domain (rest looked up from reference TRBV7-2 and TRBJ2-3): GAGVSQSPSNKVTEKGKDVELRCDPISGHTALYWYRQSLGQGLEFLIYFQGNSAPDKSGLPSDRFSAERTGGSVSTLTIQRTQQEDSAVYLCASSPGLAQVPDTQYFGPGTRLTVL.